This T cell receptor (beta chain) is drawn from a study of T cell responses to AZD1222 COVID-19 vaccine (dated by TCRdb to the early 2020s). For the wider study: AZD1222 recipients whose second dose came at about 4 weeks and those whose second dose came at about 12 weeks were combined into one group, since spike-specific TCR depth and breadth did not differ between the two schedules. TCR sequencing covered about 230 trial participants: 207 given two doses of AZD1222 and approximately 26 given two doses of MenACWY control vaccine. Trial participants were enrolled into age subgroups of 18-55, 56-69 and 70-plus years, which contained roughly 140, 27 and 60 TCR-sequenced participants, respectively.

This clone was detected only once. Its specific antigen is unknown. No base quality values were provided; no much bigger clone lies one nucleotide off. The sample's time point label, in plain terms: baseline before first vaccination. Vaccinee samples were obtained from the UK trials COV001 and COV002, which included a single-blind randomized controlled phase 2/3 trial of AZD1222 (ChAdOx1 nCoV-19) in healthy adults. For TCRbeta chain sequencing, PBMC samples from trial participants were taken at day 0 and at day 28 after the second dose. Study-wide findings and limitations: Because no day 14 peak-response samples were available, repertoires were characterized only after the peak T cell response. Reportedly, close to half of the unique spike-specific TCRs recognized epitopes lying outside the regions that are mutated in the B.1.351 and B.1.1.7 variants. In the small 56-69-year group, the increase in depth fell short of significance, most likely because of low power. Participants were mostly white British, with more females than males. The authors suggested clonal diversity may have been underestimated. Vaccine-associated CD4 TCRs spanned the whole spike protein, with dominant responses in regions 160-218 and 743-854. Only a handful of AZD1222 recipients were SARS-CoV-2 seropositive at baseline, limiting conclusions about previously exposed vaccinees. A significant rise in spike-specific TCR breadth and depth was observed after two AZD1222 doses relative to day 0 and relative to MenACWY recipients.

The CDR3 regions of human TCRbeta chains were subjected to immunosequencing. The study's own analysis went as follows. Repertoire TCRs were matched against a reference library of SARS-CoV-2-specific TCRs generated with the MIRA antigen-specificity platform. Breadth meant the fraction of unique TCRs that were SARS-CoV-2-associated, whereas depth meant the fraction of total T cells that were SARS-CoV-2-associated. Each spike-specific TCR was assigned to its reactive spike region and to a CD4 or CD8 class using the MIRA data. Log10-transformed breadth and depth values were compared by one-way ANOVA with Sidak's multiple comparisons tests. This immuneACCESS table, as held by TCRdb, lists in-frame sequences with V and J called but not all clones. Of the missing ones, under half trace to an unresolved V gene in checked studies; the others have no known cause. The D gene and trimming were derived from the DNA, and the V and J assignments and clone size from that table. The sample table lists some 63,000 clones, around 84% of them with a count of one. Of the sample, 20% falls within the top ten clones.

The sample in question was peripheral blood, obtained on day 0 of AZD1222 vaccination. The origin of this receptor is an adult in good health.

This receptor has the CDR3 CASSTGVGRQPQHF. The nucleotide sequence is given as TGTGCCAGTAGTACTGGGGTCGGAAGGCAGCCCCAGCATTTT. This chain joins TRBV19 to TRBJ1-5; there is no confident call for the D gene. Relative to germline, V is 4 bases shorter and J is 7 bases shorter, with 14 bases between their ends. There are 14 amino acids in the CDR3, from cysteine to phenylalanine inclusive. Left in the record is the CDR3 DNA by itself, 42 bases read in frame from the first base. As encoded in the germline V gene (reference sequence), CDR1 is LNHDA while CDR2 is SQIVND.